Shown below are 30 T cell receptor beta chains from a single sample sequenced in a study of identical twins. TCRdb ran MiXCR on the 5' RACE reads and lists one entry per CDR3 protein. The sample records around 570,000 distinct CDR3 sequences, just under 10% being singletons. This same sample was also part of a study on yellow fever vaccine responses in identical twins.

Material: PBMCs. The receptors here all came from a woman aged 18-29 years in good health.

In this sample, this clonotype turned up a few times. This rearrangement joins TRBV10-3 to TRBJ2-7, with 14 bases that match TRBD2. The CDR3 has 14 amino acids. The junction had 6 bases not matched to a gene; V was cut back by 8 bases and J by 6 bases. The germline gives CDR1 ENHRY, CDR2 SYGVKD. The CDR3 is CAIQIGLAGGEQYF. CDR3 DNA: TGTGCCATCCAGATTGGACTAGCGGGAGGCGAGCAGTACTTC.

Ten or more counts support this clonotype. The J gene is TRBJ2-1, the V gene TRBV20-1; 9 bases match TRBD2. The CDR3 length is 14 residues. Trimming took 7 bases from V and 1 from J; bases not matched to a gene: 5. Germline V lookup: CDR1 DFQATT, CDR2 SNEGSKA (reference sequence). CDR3 in DNA: TGCAGTGTCTTAGCGGGGGTGTCCTACAATGAGCAGTTCTTC. Translated: CSVLAGVSYNEQFF.

This clonotype was recorded at least ten times. The V and J genes are TRBV29-1 and TRBJ1-2, with 8 positions matching TRBD1. CDR1 is SQVTM, CDR2 ANQGSEA, per germline. CDR3 length: 14 amino acids. V dropped 1 base and J dropped 5; count of bases not matched to a gene: 6. For the CDR3, the DNA is TGCAGCGTTGAAGGACAGGGGCGCTTGTATGGCTACACCTTC. Protein product: CSVEGQGRLYGYTF.

This clonotype was seen a few times. CDR3 region: CAGSSKAGDEQYF. As DNA, the CDR3 is TGTGCCGGATCTTCTAAGGCTGGGGACGAGCAGTACTTC. The rearrangement links TRBV7-9 to TRBJ2-7; D not resolved. Germline CDR1 and CDR2: SEHNR and FQNEAQ (reference sequence). V lost 11 bases and J 5 bases, leaving 19 bases between the germline ends. This CDR3 contains 13 residues.

This clonotype was detected only a few times. The rearrangement links TRBV14 to TRBJ2-3, with no clear D. The CDR3 runs 12 residues. V lost 4 bases to trimming and J lost 3 bases, with 5 bases between them. CDR1 and CDR2 (germline): SGHDN, FVKESK. In DNA, the CDR3 is TGTGCCAGCAGCCGAATAACAGATACGCAGTATTTT. Translating it yields CASSRITDTQYF.

In its sample, this clonotype was seen many times. The V call is TRBV7-9, the J call TRBJ2-7; 7 bases agree with TRBD2. After removal of 1 base from V and 5 bases from J, the junction contained 5 bases not matched to a gene. Per germline, CDR1 SEHNR and CDR2 FQNEAQ (reference sequence). The CDR3 loop spans 14 amino acids. The CDR3: CASSLVAGAHEQYF. CDR3 sequence (DNA): TGTGCCAGCAGCTTAGTTGCGGGAGCCCACGAGCAGTACTTC.

The J gene is TRBJ2-6, the V gene TRBV4-1; 7 bases fit TRBD2. V was clipped by 0 bases and J by 9 bases; unmatched bases: 23. The CDR3 loop spans 21 amino acids. From germline, CDR1 is MGHRA and CDR2 YSYEKL. CDR3 protein: CASSQDLGGRADFNRGNVLTF. The DNA of the CDR3 is TGCGCCAGCAGCCAAGATTTAGGTGGGAGGGCCGACTTCAACAGAGGCAACGTCCTGACTTTC.

Note on this clonotype: A read error may produce the germline difference seen at one junction end. The genes are TRBV9 and TRBJ2-3; 7 bases align to TRBD1. The CDR3 is 16 residues long. Germline V lookup: CDR1 SGDLS, CDR2 YYNGEE. CDR3 sequence reads: CASSVNRGLSTETQYF. As DNA, the CDR3 is TGTGCCAGCAGCGTCAACAGGGGTCTCAGCACAGAAACGCAGTATTTT.

This clonotype was seen a few times. The chain is built from TRBV5-1 and TRBJ2-1; 11 bases align to TRBD2. Germline CDR1 SGHRS, CDR2 YFSETQ. CDR3 size: 16 residues. The V segment lost 2 bases and the J segment 8 bases; nucleotides outside the gene matches: 9. The CDR3 here is CASSLNSGGADHEQFF. The CDR3 DNA follows: TGCGCCAGCAGCTTAAATAGCGGGGGGGCCGACCATGAGCAGTTCTTC.

The table lists this clonotype with a few counts. The chain recombines TRBV5-1 with TRBJ2-7, with TRBD1 identical over 8 bases. J was trimmed by 7 bases and V by 4 bases; bases with no gene match: 10. Germline CDR1 SGHRS, CDR2 YFSETQ. CDR3 length: 14 residues. As DNA, the CDR3 is TGCGCCAGCAGCCTCGGACAGGGCCCCGGGGAGCAGTACTTC. It yields the protein CASSLGQGPGEQYF.

This clonotype turned up a few times. V usage is TRBV15 and J usage is TRBJ2-1, with D tentatively TRBD1 or TRBD2 (6 bases each). This CDR3 comprises 15 residues. The ends were cut back, 1 base at V and 7 bases at J, with 14 bases in the middle. CDR1 and CDR2 (germline): LNHNV, YYDKDF (reference sequence). CDR3 region: CATSRVFEGGNEQFF. The CDR3 DNA reads TGTGCCACCAGCAGAGTGTTTGAAGGGGGGAATGAGCAGTTCTTC.

The genes are TRBV28 and TRBJ2-5; 7 nucleotides match TRBD2. Unmatched junction bases numbered 1, after V lost 2 bases and J lost 4 bases. The germline V gene has CDR1 MDHEN and CDR2 SYDVKM. The CDR3 sequence is 13 residues long. The CDR3 DNA reads TGTGCCAGCAGTTTACTAGCGGCAGAGACCCAGTACTTC. Its translation: CASSLLAAETQYF.

The genes are TRBV7-2 and TRBJ2-3; tentatively, D is TRBD1 or TRBD2 (7 bases each). CDR3 length: 16 residues. Germline CDR1 is SGHTA and CDR2 is FQGNSA. The V end was cut by 5 bases, the J end by 4 bases, with 19 bases between. The CDR3 sequence is CASSPQGGRRADTQYF. In DNA form, the CDR3 reads TGTGCCAGCAGCCCCCAGGGGGGGCGGAGGGCAGATACGCAGTATTTT. Complete variable domain (other parts from reference TRBV7-2 and TRBJ2-3): GAGVSQSPSNKVTEKGKDVELRCDPISGHTALYWYRQSLGQGLEFLIYFQGNSAPDKSGLPSDRFSAERTGGSVSTLTIQRTQQEDSAVYLCASSPQGGRRADTQYFGPGTRLTVL.

This clonotype was counted a few times. The chain uses TRBV28 and TRBJ2-1, with a tentative D call TRBD1 (6 bases). Germline V gene data show CDR1 as MDHEN and CDR2 as SYDVKM. The V gene lost 6 bases and the J gene lost 7 bases, with 16 bases spanning the gap. The CDR3 consists of 14 residues. DNA for the CDR3: TGTGCCAGCAGCAAAACAGGGAAAAGGAATGAGCAGTTCTTC. It yields the protein CASSKTGKRNEQFF. The complete variable domain, with remaining parts taken from reference TRBV28 and TRBJ2-1, reads DVKVTQSSRYLVKRTGEKVFLECVQDMDHENMFWYRQDPGLGLRLIYFSYDVKMKEKGDIPEGYSVSREKKERFSLILESASTNQTSMYLCASSKTGKRNEQFFGPGTRLTVL.

The CDR3 DNA reads as TGCAGCGCCCTCCAGGCGGCTGAAGCTTTCTTT. Translated: CSALQAAEAFF. The chain combines TRBV29-1 with TRBJ1-1; no firm D call. Germline lookup yields CDR1 SQVTM and CDR2 ANQGSEA. The V and J ends lost 7 bases and 6 bases respectively, with 12 bases between them. CDR3 length: 11 amino acids.

The rearrangement joins TRBV28 to TRBJ2-7, with D possibly being TRBD2 (5 bases). With 11 bases removed from V and 5 bases from J, the gap between germline ends came to 19 bases. This CDR3 region has 13 residues. Germline CDR1 is MDHEN and CDR2 is SYDVKM. CDR3 residues: CARRWRVADEQYF. The DNA for the CDR3 is TGTGCCCGACGCTGGCGGGTAGCCGACGAGCAGTACTTC.

This clonotype was observed a handful of times. The chain combines TRBV20-1 with TRBJ1-2; D is perhaps TRBD1 (6 bases). The V gene lost 3 bases and the J gene lost 0 bases, with 23 bases spanning the gap. Germline V CDR1 and CDR2: DFQATT, SNEGSKA (reference sequence). The CDR3 sequence is 18 residues long. The CDR3 region is CSARQWDTDSVANYGYTF. CDR3 in DNA: TGCAGTGCTAGGCAATGGGACACGGACAGTGTCGCTAACTATGGCTACACCTTC.

This clonotype appeared a few times. The rearrangement links TRBV10-3 to TRBJ2-7, with D perhaps TRBD1 or TRBD2 (5 bases each). Germline loops: CDR1 ENHRY, CDR2 SYGVKD. The CDR3 length is 15 residues. The V end lost 4 bases, the J end lost 2 bases, and 15 bases lay between the germline ends. CDR3 amino acids: CAISVVGDPTYEQYF. The CDR3 nucleotides are TGTGCCATCAGTGTGGTAGGGGACCCCACCTACGAGCAGTACTTC.

There are many counts of this clonotype. This chain uses TRBV7-3 with TRBJ2-1; the D gene could be TRBD1 or TRBD2 (6 bases each). The CDR3 sequence is 15 residues long. CDR1 is SGHTA and CDR2 is FQGTGA in the germline V gene. V was pared by 2 bases and J by 1 base, with 9 bases between. The CDR3 nucleotides are TGTGCCAGCAGCTTATTAGGGGGGTCCTACAATGAGCAGTTCTTC. This sequence encodes CASSLLGGSYNEQFF.

This clonotype was detected ten times or more. The J gene is TRBJ2-7, the V gene TRBV21-1. TRBV21-1 corresponds to a pseudogene. The CDR3 loop spans 15 amino acids. Here the CDR3 reads CASSKGLGRTYEQYF. The CDR3 nucleotides are TGTGCCAGCAGCAAGGGGTTAGGCAGAACCTACGAGCAGTACTTC.

Notes on this clonotype: Possible read error: a much larger clone is one base away. The chain combines TRBV7-2 with TRBJ2-2; 9 nucleotides align to TRBD2. Per the germline V gene, CDR1 is SGHTA and CDR2 is FQGNSA. This CDR3 is built from 14 residues. CDR3 DNA sequence: TGTGCCGGCAGCCCCAGCGGGAGGCCCGGGGAGCTGTTTTTT. This translates into CAGSPSGRPGELFF.

J is TRBJ2-1 and V is TRBV5-4; TRBD2 matches at 14 bases. V shed 4 bases and J 10 bases; nucleotides not matched to a gene: 7. Germline V gene data show CDR1 as SGHNT and CDR2 as YYREEE (reference sequence). CDR3 length: 15 amino acids. CDR3 region: CASSPNGLAGGEQFF. DNA of the CDR3: TGTGCCAGCAGCCCGAACGGACTAGCGGGAGGCGAGCAGTTCTTC.

This clonotype was seen a few times. The gene calls are TRBV7-3 and TRBJ2-1; perhaps TRBD2 as D (6 bases). The CDR3 totals 15 residues. The ends were cut back, 3 bases at V and 0 bases at J, with 9 bases in the middle. Germline values: CDR1 SGHTA, CDR2 FQGTGA. CDR3 in DNA: TGTGCCAGCAGCTTCCAAGCGGGCTCCTACAATGAGCAGTTCTTC. Its translation is CASSFQAGSYNEQFF.

This clonotype was seen a handful of times. This chain links TRBV7-3 with TRBJ2-3; the D gene is possibly TRBD1 (6 bases). V was pared by 5 bases and J by 3 bases, with 12 bases between. Germline V CDR1 and CDR2: SGHTA, FQGTGA. The CDR3 sequence is 14 residues long. For the CDR3, the DNA is TGTGCCAGCAGCAATAGGACAGTTACAGATACGCAGTATTTT. It translates to CASSNRTVTDTQYF.

With regard to this clonotype: A much larger clonotype is one base distant, so this may be a read error. This rearrangement joins TRBV7-9 to TRBJ2-1, with D hard to call. The V gene's germline CDR1 is SEHNR and CDR2 FQNEAQ (reference sequence). The CDR3 contains 13 residues. V lost 8 bases and J lost 4, with 12 bases in between. DNA for the CDR3: TGTGCCAGCTGGGCTTCGGCTTACAATGAGCAGTTCTTC. This translates into CASWASAYNEQFF.

Ten or more counts support this clonotype. The gene calls are TRBV10-3 and TRBJ2-3, with D tentatively TRBD1 (5 bases). The CDR3 consists of 13 residues. Trimming cost V 3 bases and J 6 bases, with 10 bases left between them. The V gene's germline CDR1 is ENHRY and CDR2 SYGVKD. The CDR3 nucleotides read TGTGCCATCAGTGAAGTCCAGGGCGATACGCAGTATTTT. Protein product: CAISEVQGDTQYF.

This clonotype was found many times. The genes are TRBV7-9 and TRBJ2-3; D is unclear. Germline V gene data show CDR1 as SEHNR and CDR2 as FQNEAQ (reference sequence). The V end was cut by 7 bases, the J end by 6 bases, with 8 bases between. The CDR3 sequence is 11 residues long. CDR3 amino acids: CASTEPDTQYF. Written as DNA, the CDR3 is TGTGCCAGCACCGAGCCCGATACGCAGTATTTT.

This clonotype showed up just a few times. The CDR3 DNA is TGTGCCTGGAGTGTGAGCCCAACCTGGGGGAACACCGGGGAGCTGTTTTTT. Translation: CAWSVSPTWGNTGELFF. This rearrangement joins TRBV30 to TRBJ2-2; no firm D call. Germline-derived CDR1 and CDR2 are GTSNPN and SVGIG (reference sequence). V was clipped by 0 bases and J by 1 base, with 15 bases between them. The CDR3 is 17 residues long.

There are a few counts of this clonotype. This chain joins TRBV12-3 or TRBV12-4 and TRBJ2-3, with D unclear. With 3 bases removed from V and 2 bases from J, the gap between germline ends came to 9 bases. The CDR3 length is 14 residues. CDR3 region: CASSLGSITDTQYF. CDR3 nucleotide sequence: TGTGCCAGCAGTTTGGGCAGCATCACAGATACGCAGTATTTT.

In this sample, this clonotype turned up a few times. V and J are TRBV7-6 and TRBJ2-7, with TRBD2 identical over 8 bases. This CDR3 is built from 17 residues. V lost 2 bases to trimming and J lost 3 bases; unmatched junction nucleotides: 12. Germline loops: CDR1 SGHVS, CDR2 FNYEAQ. CDR3 DNA sequence: TGTGCCAGCAGCTTATCGTTGGGCTTAGCGGGACTCTACGAGCAGTACTTC. This sequence encodes CASSLSLGLAGLYEQYF. The full variable domain, rest sourced from reference TRBV7-6 and TRBJ2-7, is GAGVSQSPRYKVTKRGQDVALRCDPISGHVSLYWYRQALGQGPEFLTYFNYEAQQDKSGLPNDRFSAERPEGSISTLTIQRTEQRDSAMYRCASSLSLGLAGLYEQYFGPGTRLTVT.